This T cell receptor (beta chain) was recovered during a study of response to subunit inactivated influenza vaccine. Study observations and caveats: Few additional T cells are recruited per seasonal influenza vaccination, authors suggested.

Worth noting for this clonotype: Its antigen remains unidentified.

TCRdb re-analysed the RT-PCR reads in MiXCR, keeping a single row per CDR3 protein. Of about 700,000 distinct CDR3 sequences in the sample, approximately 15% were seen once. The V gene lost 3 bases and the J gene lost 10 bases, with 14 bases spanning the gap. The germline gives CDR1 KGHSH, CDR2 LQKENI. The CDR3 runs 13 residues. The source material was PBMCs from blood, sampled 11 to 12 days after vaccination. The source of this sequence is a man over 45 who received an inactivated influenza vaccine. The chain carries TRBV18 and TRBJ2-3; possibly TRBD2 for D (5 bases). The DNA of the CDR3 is TGTGCCAGCTCACCCCCCGGGGTGGGAGCGCAGTATTTT. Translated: CASSPPGVGAQYF.